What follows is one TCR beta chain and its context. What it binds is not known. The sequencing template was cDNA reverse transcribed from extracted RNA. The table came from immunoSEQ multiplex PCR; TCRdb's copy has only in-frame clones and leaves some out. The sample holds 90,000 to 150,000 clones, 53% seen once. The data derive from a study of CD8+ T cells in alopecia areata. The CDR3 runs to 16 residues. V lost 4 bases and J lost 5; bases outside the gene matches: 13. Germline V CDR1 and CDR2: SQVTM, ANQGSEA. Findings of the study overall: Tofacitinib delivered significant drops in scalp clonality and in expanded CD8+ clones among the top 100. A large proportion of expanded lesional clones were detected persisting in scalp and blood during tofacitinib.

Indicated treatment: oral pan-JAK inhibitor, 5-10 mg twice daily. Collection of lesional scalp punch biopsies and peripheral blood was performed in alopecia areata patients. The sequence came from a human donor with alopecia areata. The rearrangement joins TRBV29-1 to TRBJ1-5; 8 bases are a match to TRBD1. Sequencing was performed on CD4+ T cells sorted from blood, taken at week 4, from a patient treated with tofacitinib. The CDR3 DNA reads TGCAGCGTTGTTGGAGGACAGGGATGTTTAGATCAGCCCCAGCATTTT. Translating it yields CSVVGGQGCLDQPQHF.